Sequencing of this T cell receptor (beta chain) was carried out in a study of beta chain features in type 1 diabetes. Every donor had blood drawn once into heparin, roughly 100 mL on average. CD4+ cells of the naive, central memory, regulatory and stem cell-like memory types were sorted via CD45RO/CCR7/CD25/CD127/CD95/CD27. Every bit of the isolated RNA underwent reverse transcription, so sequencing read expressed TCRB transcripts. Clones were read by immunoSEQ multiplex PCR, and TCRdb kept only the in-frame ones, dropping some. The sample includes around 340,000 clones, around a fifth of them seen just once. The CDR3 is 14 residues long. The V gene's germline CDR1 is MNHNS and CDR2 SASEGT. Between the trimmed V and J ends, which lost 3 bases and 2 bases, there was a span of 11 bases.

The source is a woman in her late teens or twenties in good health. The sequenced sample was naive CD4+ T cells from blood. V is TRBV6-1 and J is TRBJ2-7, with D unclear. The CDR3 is CASSETSPPYEQYF. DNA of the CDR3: TGTGCCAGCAGTGAGACTTCCCCGCCCTACGAGCAGTACTTC.